What follows describes a single TCR beta chain. Its antigen is still unknown. Time point noted: week 35, safety follow-up. All doses held 300 ug of mutant IDH1 20-mer peptide, with topical imiquimod. The sample belongs to a study of a mutant IDH1 vaccine in newly diagnosed glioma. Study-level background: The initiation of vaccination occurred 4-6 weeks after radiotherapy alone, or with temozolomide cycles. Standard pretreatment was either radiotherapy, temozolomide, or, for most, radiochemotherapy with temozolomide.

V gave up 3 bases and J gave up 1 base, with 11 bases separating them. The CDR3 extends over 15 amino acids. General study findings and limits: Pseudoprogression appeared unlinked to shifts in leading peripheral T cell clonotypes. Most patients, 85% to 95%, showed vaccine-induced immune responses.

Produced via immunoSEQ multiplex PCR; TCRdb's table is partial and in-frame only. The sample has about 68,000 clones; approximately 81% are singletons. The V call is TRBV5-3, the J call TRBJ2-4, with a weak D call TRBD2 (6 bases). TRBV5-3 is designated an ORF whose function remains uncertain. This clonotype was sampled from a man in his late teens or twenties with glioma. The material was PBMCs, obtained from a glioma patient whose treatment included an IDH1 peptide vaccine. CDR3 sequence (DNA): TGTGCCAGAAGCTCGACGGGAGCGGCCAAAAACATTCAGTACTTC. It is translated as CARSSTGAAKNIQYF.